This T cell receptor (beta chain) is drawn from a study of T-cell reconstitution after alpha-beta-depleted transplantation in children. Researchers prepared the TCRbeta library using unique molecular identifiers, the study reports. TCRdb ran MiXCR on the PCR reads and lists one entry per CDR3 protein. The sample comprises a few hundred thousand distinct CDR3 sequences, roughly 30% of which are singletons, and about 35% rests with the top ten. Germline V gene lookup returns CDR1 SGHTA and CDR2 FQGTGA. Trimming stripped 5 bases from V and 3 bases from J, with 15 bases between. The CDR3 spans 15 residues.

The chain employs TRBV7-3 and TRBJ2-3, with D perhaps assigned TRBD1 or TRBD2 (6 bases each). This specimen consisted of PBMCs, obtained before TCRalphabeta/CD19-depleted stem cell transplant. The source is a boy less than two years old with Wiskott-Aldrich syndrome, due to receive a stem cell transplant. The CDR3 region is CASSRWGAGTDTQYF. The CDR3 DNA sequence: TGTGCCAGCAGCCGATGGGGGGCCGGTACAGATACGCAGTATTTT.